These T cell receptor beta chains were read from a single sample in a study of T cell responses to AZD1222 COVID-19 vaccine. Clones were read by immunoSEQ multiplex PCR, and TCRdb kept only the in-frame ones, dropping some. The table lists approximately 88,000 clones, 90% of them singletons. This material consisted of peripheral blood, taken 28 days after the second AZD1222 dose. The receptors originated from an adult who received the AZD1222 COVID-19 vaccine. Each CDR3 is given with its conserved first and last residue. D genes are given only for firm matches.

d_call | j_call | v_call | cdr3_nt | cdr3_aa
. | TRBJ1-6 | TRBV12-3/TRBV12-4 | TGTGCCAGCAGTATCTCGGTGTCACCCCTCCACTTT | CASSISVSPLHF
. | TRBJ1-5 | TRBV19 | TGTGCCAGTAGTATATTGGGGGGGCCTGAGCATTTT | CASSILGGPEHF
. | TRBJ2-1 | TRBV5-5 | TGTGCCAGCAGCGACTGGTCCACCAATGAGCAGTTCTTC | CASSDWSTNEQFF
. | TRBJ2-7 | TRBV5-5 | TGTGCCAGCAGCTTGGAGGGCCCACCTTCGTACGAGCAGTACTTC | CASSLEGPPSYEQYF
TRBD1 | TRBJ2-7 | TRBV9 | TGTGCCAGCAGCGTCGGACAGGGACGTACCTACGAGCAGTACTTC | CASSVGQGRTYEQYF
TRBD2 | TRBJ2-7 | TRBV27 | TGTGCCAGCAGTTTATACTTTGTAGCGGGGGACTCCTACGAGCAGTACTTC | CASSLYFVAGDSYEQYF
TRBD2 | TRBJ2-7 | TRBV3-1/TRBV3-2 | TGTGCCAGCAGCCGTCAGGTAGCGGGGGGATACGAGCAGTACTTC | CASSRQVAGGYEQYF
. | TRBJ1-2 | TRBV28 | TGTGCCAGCAGTTTACAGGGTAGAAACTATGGCTACACCTTC | CASSLQGRNYGYTF
. | TRBJ1-2 | TRBV12-3/TRBV12-4 | TGTGCCAGCAGTTCCGAATGGGGCGGCTACACCTTC | CASSSEWGGYTF
. | TRBJ1-2 | TRBV12-5 | TGTGCTAGTGGCCGGGACATCTATGGCTACACCTTC | CASGRDIYGYTF